The rows below give T cell receptor beta chains drawn from one sample of a study of T cell responses to AZD1222 COVID-19 vaccine. Assay used: immunoSEQ multiplex PCR; TCRdb lists only in-frame clones, some missing. The sample lists 90,000 to 150,000 clones, 70% to 90% occurring once. Material: peripheral blood, obtained on day 0 of AZD1222 vaccination. Source of these receptors: an adult in good health. Each CDR3 is given with its conserved first and last residue. The D gene is left open where the match is weak. Some rows mark clone size as missing; the rest say once, few, many or name a class of expanded clone.

clone_size d_call j_call v_call cdr3_aa cdr3_nt
- - TRBJ2-1 TRBV29-1 CSYVPGTGWANEQFF TGCAGCTATGTGCCAGGGACGGGTTGGGCCAATGAGCAGTTCTTC
- TRBD2 TRBJ2-3 TRBV9 CASSPSGSSDTQYF TGTGCCAGCAGTCCTAGCGGGAGTTCAGATACGCAGTATTTT
- TRBD2 TRBJ2-5 TRBV3-1/TRBV3-2 CASSQGGLAGVQETQYF TGTGCCAGCAGCCAAGGGGGACTAGCGGGGGTGCAAGAGACCCAGTACTTC
- TRBD2 TRBJ2-1 TRBV5-1 CASSIGLVHNEQFF TGCGCCAGCAGCATCGGACTAGTACACAATGAGCAGTTCTTC
- TRBD1 TRBJ2-1 TRBV5-1 CASSSGQGRSDEQFF TGCGCCAGCAGCTCCGGACAGGGGAGGAGCGATGAGCAGTTCTTC
few - TRBJ2-6 TRBV5-6 CASSKASGANVLTF TGTGCCAGCAGCAAGGCGTCTGGGGCCAACGTCCTGACTTTC
- - TRBJ1-6 TRBV28 CASSLIKSSYNSPLHF TGTGCCAGCAGTCTGATTAAGAGCTCCTATAATTCACCCCTCCACTTT
- TRBD2 TRBJ2-1 TRBV19 CASSIALAGVYNEQFF TGTGCCAGTAGTATAGCTCTAGCGGGAGTCTACAATGAGCAGTTCTTC
- - TRBJ2-3 TRBV4-1 CASSQDGVPTDTQYF TGCGCCAGCAGCCAAGATGGAGTGCCCACAGATACGCAGTATTTT
- - TRBJ1-2 TRBV5-1 CASRVRDTSNYGYTF TGCGCCAGCAGAGTCCGGGACACGTCTAACTATGGCTACACCTTC
- TRBD1 TRBJ2-2 TRBV6-2/TRBV6-3 CASSRQGINTGELFF TGTGCCAGCAGTCGACAGGGGATAAACACCGGGGAGCTGTTTTTT
- TRBD2 TRBJ2-3 TRBV30 CAGTSGGRGTQYF TGTGCCGGGACTAGCGGGGGACGGGGTACGCAGTATTTT
once - TRBJ2-3 TRBV2 CASSDVTPGADTQYF TGTGCCAGCAGTGATGTGACCCCAGGGGCAGATACGCAGTATTTT
- - TRBJ2-7 TRBV7-6 CASSSLSTLSEQYF TGTGCCAGCAGCTCATTATCGACACTTTCCGAGCAGTACTTC
once - TRBJ2-7 TRBV10-3 CAISAGPVTYEQYF TGTGCCATCAGTGCGGGCCCTGTCACCTACGAGCAGTACTTC
- - TRBJ1-1 TRBV7-3 CASSPNARDGEAFF TGTGCCAGCAGCCCCAACGCAAGGGACGGTGAAGCTTTCTTT
- - TRBJ2-1 TRBV11-2 CASSLGELSYNEQFF TGTGCCAGCAGCTTAGGGGAGTTATCCTACAATGAGCAGTTCTTC
- TRBD1 TRBJ1-5 TRBV18 CASSPGQGPQHF TGTGCCAGCTCACCAGGACAGGGGCCCCAGCATTTT
- TRBD1 TRBJ1-2 TRBV3-1/TRBV3-2 CASSQTGEYYGYTF TGTGCCAGCAGCCAAACAGGGGAGTACTATGGCTACACCTTC
- - TRBJ1-5 TRBV5-1 CASSLGGASNQPQHF TGCGCCAGCAGCCTCGGGGGGGCGAGCAATCAGCCCCAGCATTTT
- - TRBJ2-7 TRBV30 CAWSVFPTGGSYEQYF TGTGCCTGGAGTGTTTTCCCGACAGGAGGCTCCTACGAGCAGTACTTC
- - TRBJ2-2 TRBV21-1 CASSRITGEAGELFF TGTGCCAGCAGCAGAATAACTGGGGAGGCCGGGGAGCTGTTTTTT
- - TRBJ1-2 TRBV30 CAWSVLPARDGYTF TGTGCCTGGAGTGTCCTGCCAGCACGGGATGGCTACACCTTC
- - TRBJ2-3 TRBV21-1 CASSWAGGPQPSTDTQYF TGTGCCAGCAGCTGGGCGGGGGGGCCTCAACCTAGCACAGATACGCAGTATTTT
few TRBD1 TRBJ2-3 TRBV5-1 CASTSGPGQGTKDTQYF TGCGCCAGCACCTCGGGGCCAGGACAGGGAACTAAGGATACGCAGTATTTT
- - TRBJ1-6 TRBV21-1 CASSGRTRGHSPLHF TGTGCCAGCAGCGGTCGGACAAGAGGGCATTCACCCCTCCACTTT
- TRBD1 TRBJ2-3 TRBV7-9 CASSLRQGSADTQYF TGTGCCAGCAGCTTACGACAGGGAAGCGCAGATACGCAGTATTTT
- TRBD2 TRBJ2-1 TRBV5-8 CASSSRGSGHNEQFF TGTGCCAGCAGTTCCCGGGGTAGCGGGCACAATGAGCAGTTCTTC
once - TRBJ2-3 TRBV20-1 CSARDGDTQYF TGCAGTGCTAGAGACGGAGATACGCAGTATTTT
- TRBD2 TRBJ2-7 TRBV29-1 CSVGGTSGRGAYEQYF TGCAGCGTTGGAGGGACTAGCGGAAGAGGGGCCTACGAGCAGTACTTC
- - TRBJ1-2 TRBV5-1 CASSLALSPNYGYTF TGCGCCAGCAGCTTGGCCCTTTCACCGAACTATGGCTACACCTTC
- TRBD1 TRBJ2-2 TRBV4-1 CASQRQGGNPGELFF TGCGCCAGCCAACGACAGGGTGGGAACCCCGGGGAGCTGTTTTTT
- - TRBJ2-7 TRBV30 CAWRSKGQTYEQYF TGTGCCTGGAGATCCAAAGGACAGACCTACGAGCAGTACTTC
- - TRBJ2-3 TRBV27 CASSSPGDPTDTQYF TGTGCCAGCAGTTCCCCTGGCGACCCCACAGATACGCAGTATTTT
once TRBD2 TRBJ2-7 TRBV11-3 CASSMGLAGESEQYF TGTGCCAGCAGCATGGGACTAGCGGGAGAGAGTGAGCAGTACTTC
- TRBD2 TRBJ2-1 TRBV6-5 CATSSGTSVYNEQFF TGTGCCACCAGTTCGGGGACTAGCGTGTACAATGAGCAGTTCTTC
- - TRBJ1-3 TRBV3-1/TRBV3-2 CASGFGASGNTIYF TGTGCCAGCGGGTTTGGGGCCTCTGGAAACACCATATATTTT
- - TRBJ2-1 TRBV24-1 CATSVGSKRDNEQFF TGTGCCACCAGTGTCGGCAGTAAACGAGACAATGAGCAGTTCTTC
once - TRBJ1-5 TRBV19 CASQSNLYGNQPQHF TGTGCCAGTCAGTCGAACCTATACGGTAATCAGCCCCAGCATTTT
- TRBD1 TRBJ1-1 TRBV19 CASSIQGAFNTEAFF TGTGCCAGTAGCATACAGGGGGCGTTTAACACTGAAGCTTTCTTT
once TRBD2 TRBJ2-3 TRBV5-1 CASSLGSGGVPDTQYF TGCGCCAGCAGCTTGGGGAGCGGGGGGGTACCAGATACGCAGTATTTT
- TRBD1 TRBJ2-3 TRBV29-1 CSGRQGWADTQYF TGCAGCGGGAGACAGGGTTGGGCAGATACGCAGTATTTT
- - TRBJ1-5 TRBV5-5 CASSVDGYSNQPQHF TGTGCCAGCAGCGTGGACGGGTATAGCAATCAGCCCCAGCATTTT
- - TRBJ1-1 TRBV7-9 CASSLVERGTEAFF TGTGCCAGCAGCTTAGTGGAGAGAGGGACTGAAGCTTTCTTT
few TRBD1 TRBJ2-2 TRBV19 CASSIGQGTGELFF TGTGCCAGTAGCATAGGACAGGGGACAGGGGAGCTGTTTTTT
- - TRBJ2-1 TRBV19 CASSNQGTYNEQFF TGTGCCAGTAGTAACCAGGGAACCTACAATGAGCAGTTCTTC
- - TRBJ1-4 TRBV18 CASSPPAGEQEKLFF TGTGCCAGCTCACCCCCGGCAGGGGAGCAGGAAAAACTGTTTTTT
- - TRBJ2-3 TRBV3-1/TRBV3-2 CASSQVLTDTQYF TGTGCCAGCAGCCAAGTTTTAACAGATACGCAGTATTTT
few TRBD2 TRBJ2-7 TRBV9 CASSVTGLASGEQYF TGTGCCAGCAGCGTAACAGGACTAGCTTCAGGCGAGCAGTACTTC
- - TRBJ1-5 TRBV19 CASSIGDWFSNQPQHF TGTGCCAGTAGTATAGGAGACTGGTTTAGCAATCAGCCCCAGCATTTT
- - TRBJ2-1 TRBV11-3 CASSLRGGSYNEQFF TGTGCCAGCAGCTTAAGGGGTGGGTCCTACAATGAGCAGTTCTTC
- - TRBJ2-2 TRBV28 CASSLGGQGAGELFF TGTGCCAGCAGTTTGGGCGGCCAGGGAGCGGGGGAGCTGTTTTTT
- TRBD2 TRBJ2-3 TRBV3-1/TRBV3-2 CASSQDGLAGGQDTQYF TGTGCCAGCAGCCAAGATGGACTAGCGGGGGGGCAGGATACGCAGTATTTT
- - TRBJ1-1 TRBV27 CASSLSPMNTEAFF TGTGCCAGCAGTTTATCGCCTATGAACACTGAAGCTTTCTTT